These 9 T cell receptor beta chains came from one sample sequenced in a study of blood T cell repertoires in COVID-19. Clones were sequenced by immunoSEQ multiplex PCR, and TCRdb holds only the in-frame ones, with some missing. The table shows under 250,000 clones, with around 81% occurring only once. Sequenced sample: PBMCs or T cells enriched from blood (not recorded which). These receptors were obtained from a woman aged 50 to 60 with acute COVID-19.

A few counts support this clone. The chain joins TRBV7-2 to TRBJ2-1; the D gene is possibly TRBD1 (5 bases). From germline, CDR1 is SGHTA and CDR2 FQGNSA. The CDR3 has 14 amino acids. V was pared by 0 bases and J by 8 bases, with 11 bases between. For the CDR3, the DNA is TGTGCCAGCAGCTTAGCGGCCAGGGTTCATGAGCAGTTCTTC. Encoded protein: CASSLAARVHEQFF. The full variable domain, completed using reference TRBV7-2 and TRBJ2-1, is GAGVSQSPSNKVTEKGKDVELRCDPISGHTALYWYRQSLGQGLEFLIYFQGNSAPDKSGLPSDRFSAERTGGSVSTLTIQRTQQEDSAVYLCASSLAARVHEQFFGPGTRLTVL.

The V and J genes are TRBV6-1 and TRBJ1-5; D gene uncertain. Germline CDR1 MNHNS, CDR2 SASEGT. Trimming took 3 bases from V and 1 from J, leaving 13 bases between them. The CDR3 has 16 amino acids. The CDR3 sequence: CASSDFRFPSNQPQHF. The CDR3 DNA is TGTGCCAGCAGTGATTTTAGATTTCCGAGCAATCAGCCCCAGCATTTT.

This clone has a handful of counts. The V gene is TRBV11-3, the J gene TRBJ2-7, with 9 positions matching TRBD1. CDR1 and CDR2 from the germline V gene are SGHNT and YENEEA. V shed 0 bases and J 5 bases; nucleotides not matched to a gene: 2. The CDR3 totals 14 residues. CDR3 DNA: TGTGCCAGCAGCTTAGATGGGACAGGGAACGAGCAGTACTTC. This gives the protein CASSLDGTGNEQYF.

This clone turned up a few times. The genes are TRBV27 and TRBJ1-4; unclear D gene. CDR3 length: 14 amino acids. Germline values: CDR1 MNHEY, CDR2 SMNVEV (reference sequence). The V and J ends lost 2 bases and 10 bases respectively, with 14 bases between them. The CDR3 sequence is CASSLEAAEGKLFF. CDR3 DNA: TGTGCCAGCAGTTTAGAGGCAGCAGAGGGAAAACTGTTTTTT. The full variable domain, in which reference TRBV27 and TRBJ1-4 provide the parts outside the CDR3, is EAQVTQNPRYLITVTGKKLTVTCSQNMNHEYMSWYRQDPGLGLRQIYYSMNVEVTDKGDVPEGYKVSRKEKRNFPLILESPSPNQTSLYFCASSLEAAEGKLFFGSGTQLSVL.

The V call is TRBV28, the J call TRBJ1-3, with TRBD1 identical over 7 bases. Germline V gene sequence: CDR1 MDHEN, CDR2 SYDVKM. This CDR3 is built from 18 residues. V trimming: 4 bases; J trimming: 0 bases; junction bases outside the gene matches: 12. CDR3 in DNA: TGTGCCAGCAGTTCACCCGCCCGACAGGGCAACTCTGGAAACACCATATATTTT. Residues: CASSSPARQGNSGNTIYF. The whole variable domain, remainder taken from reference TRBV28 and TRBJ1-3, is DVKVTQSSRYLVKRTGEKVFLECVQDMDHENMFWYRQDPGLGLRLIYFSYDVKMKEKGDIPEGYSVSREKKERFSLILESASTNQTSMYLCASSSPARQGNSGNTIYFGEGSWLTVV.

The V and J genes are TRBV4-1 and TRBJ2-1; D may be TRBD2 (5 bases). V was clipped by 0 bases and J by 3 bases, with 12 bases between them. The CDR3 runs to 16 residues. Germline CDR1 is MGHRA and CDR2 is YSYEKL. The CDR3: CASSQDQLALYNEQFF. DNA for the CDR3: TGCGCCAGCAGCCAAGATCAGCTAGCCCTCTACAATGAGCAGTTCTTC.

The chain couples TRBV4-3 to TRBJ2-1; 7 bases agree with TRBD2. Trimming took 0 bases from V and 9 from J; bases not matched to a gene: 14. Germline CDR1 and CDR2: LGHNA and YSLEER. The CDR3 has 17 residues. CDR3 in DNA: TGCGCCAGCAGCCAAGATCATGACGGGAGGTCCAGCGGTGAGCAGTTCTTC. Encoded protein: CASSQDHDGRSSGEQFF.

The chain links TRBV19 to TRBJ2-1; 12 bases map to TRBD2. CDR1 and CDR2 (germline): LNHDA, SQIVND (reference sequence). CDR3 length equals 16 residues. Trimming at V came to 3 bases and at J to 4 bases, leaving 4 bases not matched to a gene. CDR3: CASSILGTSGYNEQFF. The DNA for the CDR3 is TGTGCCAGTAGTATCCTCGGGACTAGCGGGTACAATGAGCAGTTCTTC.

The chain joins TRBV5-1 to TRBJ2-3, with 9 bases that match TRBD1. After removal of 4 bases from V and 2 bases from J, the junction contained 5 bases not matched to a gene. Germline assignment: CDR1 SGHRS and CDR2 YFSETQ. This CDR3 spans 15 amino acids. The CDR3 sequence: CASSLGTGYTDTQYF. In nucleotides, the CDR3 is TGCGCCAGCAGCCTGGGGACAGGGTACACAGATACGCAGTATTTT.